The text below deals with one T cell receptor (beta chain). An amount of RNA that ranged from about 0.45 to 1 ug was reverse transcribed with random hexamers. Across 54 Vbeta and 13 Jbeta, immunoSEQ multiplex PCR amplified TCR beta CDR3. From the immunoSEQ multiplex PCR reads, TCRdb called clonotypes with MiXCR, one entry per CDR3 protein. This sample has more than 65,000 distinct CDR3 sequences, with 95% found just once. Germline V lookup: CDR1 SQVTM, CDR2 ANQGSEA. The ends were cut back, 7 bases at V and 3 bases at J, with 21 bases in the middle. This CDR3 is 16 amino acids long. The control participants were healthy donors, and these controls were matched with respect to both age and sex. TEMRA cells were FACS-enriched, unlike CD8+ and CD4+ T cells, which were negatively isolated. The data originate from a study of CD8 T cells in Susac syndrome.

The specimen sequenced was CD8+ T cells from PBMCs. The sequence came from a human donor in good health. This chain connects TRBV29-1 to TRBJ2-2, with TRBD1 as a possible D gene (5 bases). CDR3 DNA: TGCAGCGGGCAGGCGGATTTTTTAGGGGACACCGGGGAGCTGTTTTTT. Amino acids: CSGQADFLGDTGELFF.